This record concerns one T cell receptor beta chain sequence. CDR1 SNHLY and CDR2 FYNNEI come from the germline V gene. This CDR3 is built from 11 residues. The V and J ends lost 8 bases and 5 bases respectively, with 10 bases between them. It was CD45RO-negative cells, positively selected for CCR7, that made up naive CD8 cells, with terminally differentiated effector memory CD45RA+ cells excluded. The sample originates from a study of shared clonotypes between healthy human individuals. This table comes from immunoSEQ multiplex PCR, and its TCRdb copy is limited to in-frame clones, with some not included. The sample records about 600,000 clones, nearly 97% being singletons.

Input material: naive CD8+ T cells sorted from blood. The chain uses TRBV2 and TRBJ2-7; D unresolved. This TCR was sampled from a woman in her 30s in good health. The CDR3 reads CASLQYHEQYF. The CDR3 DNA sequence: TGTGCCAGCCTACAGTACCACGAGCAGTACTTC.